These T cell receptor beta chains were read from a single sample in a study of blood T cell repertoires in COVID-19. TCRdb's copy holds only in-frame clones and misses some; the assay was immunoSEQ multiplex PCR. The table lists about 420,000 clones, approximately 90% of them singletons. The specimen sequenced was peripheral blood. The receptors originated from a man between 18 and 29 years old with COVID-19, enrolled during active disease. Both conserved end residues are trimmed from each CDR3. The D gene is left open where the match is weak. Clone size is shown for a subset of rows, as once, few, many or a class of expanded clone.

d_call	v_call	cdr3_length	clone_size	j_call	cdr3_aa
-	TRBV10-2	14	-	TRBJ1-2	ASSESLGTAGYGYT
-	TRBV6-5	9	-	TRBJ2-7	ASRSSYEQY
-	TRBV28	14	-	TRBJ1-3	ASSFRGPRSRNTIY
TRBD1	TRBV10-3	13	-	TRBJ1-4	AISGTGTVGEKLF
-	TRBV19	12	-	TRBJ1-2	ASRDRTGPYGYT
-	TRBV7-8	15	-	TRBJ2-6	ASSPGTISSGANVLT
-	TRBV7-9	11	-	TRBJ1-6	ASARVGRGSLH
TRBD2	TRBV6-4	13	-	TRBJ2-1	ASSVGLAGYNEQF
-	TRBV21-1	11	-	TRBJ1-1	ASSPKRDRHRL
-	TRBV5-6	12	-	TRBJ2-5	ASRGQRKGETQY
-	TRBV7-6	13	few	TRBJ2-3	ASSSGGGGADTQY
-	TRBV19	11	-	TRBJ2-2	ASSQGTPGELF
TRBD2	TRBV10-2	11	-	TRBJ2-3	ASTSGGSDTQY
-	TRBV29-1	9	-	TRBJ1-1	SVLSGREAF
TRBD2	TRBV5-8	14	-	TRBJ2-3	ASSFGLAAPTDTQY
TRBD1	TRBV2	11	-	TRBJ1-5	ASRTGLDQPQH
TRBD1	TRBV27	13	-	TRBJ2-7	ASSPLTGATYEQY
-	TRBV18	14	-	TRBJ1-1	ASSPARTGGNTEAF
TRBD1	TRBV30	13	-	TRBJ2-1	AWRGGTVGYNEQF
-	TRBV19	11	-	TRBJ1-1	ASTHRVESEAF
TRBD1	TRBV27	13	once	TRBJ2-7	ASRGGGQGPYEQY
TRBD2	TRBV6-5	11	-	TRBJ2-7	ASSRDYSYEQY
-	TRBV5-4	13	-	TRBJ1-3	ASSLDGGSGNTIY